This T cell receptor (beta chain) was recovered during a study of metastatic and nonmetastatic thyroid tumors. The wider study: Comparative analysis of repertoires was undertaken across blood and tumor or nodule tissue obtained from malignant and benign thyroid patients. Study-level results: Within blood and tumor, benign nodules reportedly had significantly lower TCR beta diversity than malignant thyroid tumors did.

Thyroid surgery had not been preceded by any treatment in any patient. CDR1 is LNHDA and CDR2 is SQIVND in the germline V gene (reference sequence). Trimming shortened V by 2 bases and J by 5 bases, and 22 bases separated the two germline ends. The CDR3 totals 18 residues. Per the original methods: A classifier for distant metastasis in papillary thyroid cancer was constructed using CDR3 differences observed across clinicopathological groups. With MiXCR, TCRdb called clones anew from the PCR reads. V and J calls and clone size were set by TCRdb, not the authors. The sample yields 45,000 to 50,000 clones, under 30% seen once. Notes on this clone: Its antigen is not known.

This clonotype was obtained from a male donor with papillary thyroid cancer or a benign thyroid nodule (not recorded which). Some clones in this sample may be carry-over from other donors' samples. The chain combines TRBV19 with TRBJ1-5; D perhaps matches TRBD1 (6 bases). Sequencing used blood. The CDR3: CASSIYPGQTRGDQPQHF. CDR3 sequence (DNA): TGTGCCAGTAGTATATATCCGGGACAAACTAGAGGGGATCAGCCCCAGCATTTT.